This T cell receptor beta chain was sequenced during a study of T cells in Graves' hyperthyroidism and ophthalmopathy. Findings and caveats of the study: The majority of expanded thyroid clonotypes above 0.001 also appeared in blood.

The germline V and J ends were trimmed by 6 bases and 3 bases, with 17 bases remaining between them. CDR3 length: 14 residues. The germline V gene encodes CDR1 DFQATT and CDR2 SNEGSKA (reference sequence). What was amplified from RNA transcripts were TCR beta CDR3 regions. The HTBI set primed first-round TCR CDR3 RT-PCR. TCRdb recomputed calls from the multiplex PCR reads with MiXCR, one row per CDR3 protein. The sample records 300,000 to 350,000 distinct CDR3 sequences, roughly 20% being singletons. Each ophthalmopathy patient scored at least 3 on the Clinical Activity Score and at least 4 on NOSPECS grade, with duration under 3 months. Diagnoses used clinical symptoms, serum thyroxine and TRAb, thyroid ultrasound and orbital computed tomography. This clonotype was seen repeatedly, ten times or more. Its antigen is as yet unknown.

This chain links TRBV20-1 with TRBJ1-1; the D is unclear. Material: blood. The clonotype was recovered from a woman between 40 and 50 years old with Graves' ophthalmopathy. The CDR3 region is CSAKGRSLDTEAFF. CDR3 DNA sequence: TGCAGTGCCAAAGGCAGGTCCCTGGACACTGAAGCTTTCTTT.